This T cell receptor (beta chain) emerged from a study of T cell responses to AZD1222 COVID-19 vaccine. About the research overall: The analysis combined second doses at about 4 or about 12 weeks. Study results and caveats: Donors were mostly white British, more females; clonal diversity possibly underestimated. A rise in Spike-specific TCR breadth and depth followed two AZD1222 doses.

About this clone: Its antigen remains unidentified.

The assay was immunoSEQ multiplex PCR, and TCRdb's table has in-frame clones only and misses some. Of about 92,000 clones in the sample, roughly 93% are singletons; the top ten hold roughly 20%. Trimming removed 2 bases from V and 4 bases from J, with 9 bases in between. Germline V gives CDR1 GTSNPN, CDR2 SVGIG (reference sequence). This CDR3 comprises 13 residues. The gene calls are TRBV30 and TRBJ1-5, with D uncertain. The material was peripheral blood, obtained on day 0 of AZD1222 vaccination. The source is an adult in good health. CDR3 sequence reads: CAWSIGGNQPQHF. CDR3 nucleotides: TGTGCCTGGAGTATCGGCGGGAATCAGCCCCAGCATTTT.